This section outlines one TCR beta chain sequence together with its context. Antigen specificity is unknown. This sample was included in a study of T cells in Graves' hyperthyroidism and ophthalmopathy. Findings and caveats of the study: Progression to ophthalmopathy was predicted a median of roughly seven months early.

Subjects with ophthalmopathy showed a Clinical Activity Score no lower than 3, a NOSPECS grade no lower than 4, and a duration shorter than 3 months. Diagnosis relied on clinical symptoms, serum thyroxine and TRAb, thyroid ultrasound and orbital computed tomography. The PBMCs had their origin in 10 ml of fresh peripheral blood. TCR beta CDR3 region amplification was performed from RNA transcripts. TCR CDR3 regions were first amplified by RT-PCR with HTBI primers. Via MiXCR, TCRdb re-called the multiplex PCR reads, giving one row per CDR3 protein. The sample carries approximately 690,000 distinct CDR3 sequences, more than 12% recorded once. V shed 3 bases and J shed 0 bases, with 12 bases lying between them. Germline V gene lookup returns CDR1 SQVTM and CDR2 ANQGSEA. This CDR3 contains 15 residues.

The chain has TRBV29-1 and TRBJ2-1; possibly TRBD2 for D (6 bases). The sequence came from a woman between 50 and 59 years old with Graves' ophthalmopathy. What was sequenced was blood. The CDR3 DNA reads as TGCAGCGTTGAGATAGCGGAGAGCTCCTACAATGAGCAGTTCTTC. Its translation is CSVEIAESSYNEQFF.